This TCR beta chain came from a study of CD8 T cells in ankylosing spondylitis. One entry per CDR3 protein results from TCRdb running MiXCR on the 5' RACE reads. The sample has approximately 350,000 distinct CDR3 sequences, under 15% seen once. Germline CDR1 is ENHRY and CDR2 is SYGVKD. Trimming took 4 bases from V and 5 from J, leaving 14 bases between them. The CDR3 has 14 residues. Ten or more counts support this clonotype. The receptor comes from a male donor with ankylosing spondylitis or in good health (not recorded which). The sample consisted of blood, either unsorted or a sorted T cell fraction (not recorded which). The genes are TRBV10-3 and TRBJ2-5; a weak D match, TRBD2 (7 bases). CDR3 sequence reads: CAISVQGREETQYF. CDR3 nucleotides: TGTGCCATCAGTGTTCAGGGGAGGGAGGAGACCCAGTACTTC.